These T cell receptor beta chains were read from a single sample in a study of cytomegalovirus exposure and HLA in healthy donors. Sequencing used immunoSEQ multiplex PCR; TCRdb keeps in-frame clones, though not all of them. Of 97,000 or so clones in the sample, around 57% were seen once. Input material: PBMCs. All receptors come from a human donor in good health. CDR3s include the opening cysteine and the closing phenylalanine or tryptophan. A D gene is named only where the DNA matches it firmly. The size field is filled for only some rows; it gives once, few, many or a size class.

D gene,clone size,J gene,V gene,CDR3 DNA,CDR3 protein
TRBD1,.,TRBJ1-1,TRBV6-5,TGTGCCAGCAGTTACGACCTTAGGACAGGGCGGGCTTTCTTT,CASSYDLRTGRAFF
TRBD2,.,TRBJ2-3,TRBV6-5,TGTGCCAGCGGATATAGCGGGAGGGCCACAGATACGCAGTATTTT,CASGYSGRATDTQYF
TRBD1,.,TRBJ2-5,TRBV15,TGTGCCACCAGTCAGGGGGTGCCGGAGACCCAGTACTTC,CATSQGVPETQYF
TRBD2,once,TRBJ2-2,TRBV12-5,TGTGCTAGTGGTTATAATCTCCCGGGACTAGCGGGAGAGGACGGGGAGCTGTTTTTT,CASGYNLPGLAGEDGELFF
TRBD2,few,TRBJ2-1,TRBV6-5,TGTGCCAGCAGAGCCGGGACTACCCTCAGCGAGCAGTTCTTC,CASRAGTTLSEQFF
.,once,TRBJ2-5,TRBV7-6,TGTGCCAGCGGGAGTGGGGAGACCCAGTACTTC,CASGSGETQYF
.,.,TRBJ1-3,TRBV19,TGTGCCAGTAGCCACGGGACAACTGGAAACACCATATATTTT,CASSHGTTGNTIYF
.,.,TRBJ2-1,TRBV9,TGTGCCAGCAGCGTATGGGCAGGGCAAAGCTATGAGCAGTTCTTC,CASSVWAGQSYEQFF
TRBD2,few,TRBJ2-7,TRBV5-1,TGCGCCAGCAGCCCTGGCCTTGGACTAGCGGGAGGGCCAACCTACGAGCAGTACTTC,CASSPGLGLAGGPTYEQYF
TRBD2,.,TRBJ2-7,TRBV7-8,TGTGCCAGCAGCTTAGGGGTAGCGGGAGTCTACGAGCAGTACTTC,CASSLGVAGVYEQYF
TRBD1,.,TRBJ1-1,TRBV18,TGTGCCAGCTCAAGTGGACAGGGCCTGAACACTGAAGCTTTCTTT,CASSSGQGLNTEAFF
.,few,TRBJ2-3,TRBV2,TGTGCCAGCAAGGACAGAGGCACAGATACGCAGTATTTT,CASKDRGTDTQYF
TRBD2,once,TRBJ2-2,TRBV2,TGTGCCAGCAGTCCCGGACTAGCGGGGGTGCCGAGCACCGGGGAGCTGTTTTTT,CASSPGLAGVPSTGELFF
TRBD2,.,TRBJ2-7,TRBV6-1,TGTGCCAGCAGTGTAGCGGGAGGAGGGTACGAGCAGTACTTC,CASSVAGGGYEQYF
.,.,TRBJ2-1,TRBV4-2,TGTGCCAGCAGCCGCGGGGGGACAGGGTACAATGAGCAGTTCTTC,CASSRGGTGYNEQFF
TRBD2,.,TRBJ2-1,TRBV11-2,TGTGCCAGCAGCTTAAGGGGCCCTAGCGGGAGCTCCTACAATGAGCAGTTCTTC,CASSLRGPSGSSYNEQFF
.,few,TRBJ1-3,TRBV28,TGTGCCAGCATGCAGGCCTCTCCGGATTCTGGAAACACCATATATTTT,CASMQASPDSGNTIYF
TRBD1,.,TRBJ1-1,TRBV5-1,TGCGCCAGCAGGTCGGGACAGCCGAACACTGAAGCTTTCTTT,CASRSGQPNTEAFF
.,few,TRBJ2-4,TRBV28,TGTGCCAGCAGTTATTTAGTCCAGGGTGAAAGGATGTCCAAAAACATTCAGTACTTC,CASSYLVQGERMSKNIQYF
TRBD2,.,TRBJ2-5,TRBV5-1,TGCGCCAGCAGCTTTGGGGGGGACCAAGAGACCCAGTACTTC,CASSFGGDQETQYF
.,.,TRBJ2-4,TRBV5-4,TGTGCCAGCAGAGAGGATCTTGCCAAAAACATTCAGTACTTC,CASREDLAKNIQYF
.,.,TRBJ2-7,TRBV9,TGTGCCAGCAGCGTCGATGGACTACACTCCTACGAGCAGTACTTC,CASSVDGLHSYEQYF